Below, 5 T cell receptor beta chains from the same sample are listed, as sequenced in a study of technical replicates of blood from several donors. Libraries were prepared by immunoSEQ multiplex PCR; TCRdb keeps only in-frame clonotypes and omits some of them. The table lists roughly 100,000 clones, 95% of them singletons. Source material: T cells isolated from PBMCs. Receptors were obtained from a human donor in good health.

V and J are TRBV27 and TRBJ2-6; D is unclear. The V gene lost 6 bases and the J gene lost 0 bases, with 3 bases spanning the gap. This CDR3 has 13 amino acids. Germline values: CDR1 MNHEY, CDR2 SMNVEV (reference sequence). CDR3 in DNA: TGTGCCAGCAGACTCTCTGGGGCCAACGTCCTGACTTTC. This encodes CASRLSGANVLTF.

This chain uses TRBV7-2 with TRBJ2-5; perhaps TRBD2 as D (5 bases). The CDR3 totals 16 residues. Trimming shortened V by 5 bases and J by 2 bases, and 18 bases separated the two germline ends. CDR1 and CDR2 from the germline V gene are SGHTA and FQGNSA. This CDR3 is CASSPRSGNGQETQYF. The CDR3 coding sequence is TGTGCCAGCAGCCCTAGGTCGGGGAACGGGCAAGAGACCCAGTACTTC.

This chain links TRBV27 with TRBJ1-2, with TRBD1 as a possible D gene (5 bases). CDR3 length: 14 amino acids. In germline, CDR1 is MNHEY, CDR2 SMNVEV (reference sequence). Trimming took 4 bases from V and 4 from J, leaving 13 bases between them. This CDR3 reads CASSSRDFPYGYTF. The DNA for the CDR3 is TGTGCCAGCAGTTCAAGGGACTTCCCCTATGGCTACACCTTC.

The gene calls are TRBV27 and TRBJ1-5; a possible D gene is TRBD1 (6 bases). This CDR3 has 14 amino acids. CDR1 MNHEY and CDR2 SMNVEV come from the germline V gene (reference sequence). V was clipped by 6 bases and J by 3 bases, with 12 bases between them. This CDR3 reads CASRGAALNQPQHF. CDR3 DNA: TGTGCCAGCAGGGGGGCAGCACTCAATCAGCCCCAGCATTTT.

V usage is TRBV25-1 and J usage is TRBJ2-1; 10 positions match TRBD1. Germline CDR1 and CDR2: MGHDK and SYGVNS. CDR3 length: 13 residues. V lost 6 bases and J lost 6; bases outside the gene matches: 2. This CDR3 reads CASRGQGVNEQFF. The CDR3, as DNA: TGTGCCAGCAGAGGACAGGGGGTCAATGAGCAGTTCTTC.